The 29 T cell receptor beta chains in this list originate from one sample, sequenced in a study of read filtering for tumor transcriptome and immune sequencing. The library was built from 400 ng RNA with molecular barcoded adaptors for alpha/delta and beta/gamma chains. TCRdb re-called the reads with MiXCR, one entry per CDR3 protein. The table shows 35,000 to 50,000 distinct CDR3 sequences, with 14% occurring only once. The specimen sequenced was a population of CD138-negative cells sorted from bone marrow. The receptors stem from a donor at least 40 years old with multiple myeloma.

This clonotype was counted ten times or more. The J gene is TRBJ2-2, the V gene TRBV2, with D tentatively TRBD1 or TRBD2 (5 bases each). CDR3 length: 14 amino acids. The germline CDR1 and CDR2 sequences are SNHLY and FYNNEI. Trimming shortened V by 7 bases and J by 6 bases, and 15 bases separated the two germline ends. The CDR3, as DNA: TGTGCCAGCACCCCGGTTGGGGGTCCCGGGGAGCTGTTTTTT. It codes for CASTPVGGPGELFF.

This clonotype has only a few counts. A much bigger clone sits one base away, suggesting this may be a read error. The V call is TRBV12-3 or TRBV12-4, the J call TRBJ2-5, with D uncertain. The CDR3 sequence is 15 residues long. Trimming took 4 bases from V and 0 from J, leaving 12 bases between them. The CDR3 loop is CASSYSQDYQETQYF. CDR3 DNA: TGTGCCAGCAGTTACTCGCAAGACTACCAAGAGACCCAGTACTTC.

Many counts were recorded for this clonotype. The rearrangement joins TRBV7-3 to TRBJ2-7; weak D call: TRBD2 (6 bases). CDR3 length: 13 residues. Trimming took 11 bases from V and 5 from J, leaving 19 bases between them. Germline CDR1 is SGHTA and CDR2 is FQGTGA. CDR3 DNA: TGTGCCCTTTCCCTCGGGGGTAACAACGAGCAGTACTTC. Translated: CALSLGGNNEQYF.

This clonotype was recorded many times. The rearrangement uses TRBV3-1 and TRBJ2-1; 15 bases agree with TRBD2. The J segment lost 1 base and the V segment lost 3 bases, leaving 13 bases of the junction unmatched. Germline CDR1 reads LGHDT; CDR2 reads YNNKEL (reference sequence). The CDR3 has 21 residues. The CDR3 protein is CASSHARGGLAGGGSYNEQFF. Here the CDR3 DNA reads TGTGCCAGCAGCCACGCAAGGGGGGGACTAGCGGGAGGAGGGTCCTACAATGAGCAGTTCTTC.

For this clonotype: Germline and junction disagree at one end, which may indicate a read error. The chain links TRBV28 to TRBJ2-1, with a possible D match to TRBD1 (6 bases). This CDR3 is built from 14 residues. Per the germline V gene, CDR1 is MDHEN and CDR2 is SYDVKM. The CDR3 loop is CASSLQGTYNERFF. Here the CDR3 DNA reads TGTGCCAGCAGTTTACAGGGGACCTACAATGAGCGGTTCTTC. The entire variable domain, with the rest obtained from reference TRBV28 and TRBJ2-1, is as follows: DVKVTQSSRYLVKRTGEKVFLECVQDMDHENMFWYRQDPGLGLRLIYFSYDVKMKEKGDIPEGYSVSREKKERFSLILESASTNQTSMYLCASSLQGTYNERFFGPGTRLTVL.

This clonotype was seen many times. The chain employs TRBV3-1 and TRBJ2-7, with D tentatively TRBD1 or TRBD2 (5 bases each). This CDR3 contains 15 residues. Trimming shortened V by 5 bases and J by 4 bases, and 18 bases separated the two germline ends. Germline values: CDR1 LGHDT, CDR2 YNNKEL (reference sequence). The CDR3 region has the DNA TGTGCCAGCAGCTCGTCGTGGATTGGGGGTTACGAGCAGTACTTC. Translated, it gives CASSSSWIGGYEQYF.

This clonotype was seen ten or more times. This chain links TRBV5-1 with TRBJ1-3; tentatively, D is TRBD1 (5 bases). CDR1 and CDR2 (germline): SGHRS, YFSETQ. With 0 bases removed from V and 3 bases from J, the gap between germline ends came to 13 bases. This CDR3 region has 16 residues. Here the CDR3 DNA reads TGCGCCAGCAGCTTGGCGGGACCTTCTTATGGAAACACCATATATTTT. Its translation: CASSLAGPSYGNTIYF.

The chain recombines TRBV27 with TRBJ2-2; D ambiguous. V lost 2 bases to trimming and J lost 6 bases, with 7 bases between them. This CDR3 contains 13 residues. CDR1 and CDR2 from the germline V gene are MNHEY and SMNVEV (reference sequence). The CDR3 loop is CASSLGLPGELFF. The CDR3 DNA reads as TGTGCCAGCAGTTTAGGTCTCCCCGGGGAGCTGTTTTTT.

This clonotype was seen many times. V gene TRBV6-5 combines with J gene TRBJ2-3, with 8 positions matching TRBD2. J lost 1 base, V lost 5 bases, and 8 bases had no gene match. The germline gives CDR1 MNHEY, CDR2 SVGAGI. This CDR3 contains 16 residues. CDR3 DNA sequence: TGTGCCAGCAGTCCCCAGCGGGGGAAGGGCACAGATACGCAGTATTTT. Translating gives CASSPQRGKGTDTQYF.

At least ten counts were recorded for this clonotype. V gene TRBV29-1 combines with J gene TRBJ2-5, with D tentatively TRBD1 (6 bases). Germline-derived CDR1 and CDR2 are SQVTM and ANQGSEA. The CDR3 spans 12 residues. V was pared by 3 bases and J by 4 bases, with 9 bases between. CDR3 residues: CSVDGTSETQYF. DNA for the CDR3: TGCAGCGTTGACGGGACATCAGAGACCCAGTACTTC.

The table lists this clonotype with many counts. CDR3 sequence: CASTALRQGAAGYTF. CDR3 in DNA: TGTGCCAGCACCGCCCTACGACAGGGAGCGGCAGGCTACACCTTC. The V call is TRBV6-2 or TRBV6-3, the J call TRBJ1-2; TRBD1 matches 7 bases. CDR1 MNHEY and CDR2 SVGEGT come from the germline V gene. J gave up 8 bases and V 7 bases, and 16 bases lay outside the gene matches. The CDR3 sequence is 15 residues long.

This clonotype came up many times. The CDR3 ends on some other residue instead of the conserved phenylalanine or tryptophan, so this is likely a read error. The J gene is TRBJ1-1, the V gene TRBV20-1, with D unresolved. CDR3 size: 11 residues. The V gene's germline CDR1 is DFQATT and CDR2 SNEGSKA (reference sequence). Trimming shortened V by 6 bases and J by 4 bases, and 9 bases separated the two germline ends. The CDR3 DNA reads TGCAGTGCCTCCTGGGGCACTGAAGCTTTCTCT. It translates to CSASWGTEAFS.

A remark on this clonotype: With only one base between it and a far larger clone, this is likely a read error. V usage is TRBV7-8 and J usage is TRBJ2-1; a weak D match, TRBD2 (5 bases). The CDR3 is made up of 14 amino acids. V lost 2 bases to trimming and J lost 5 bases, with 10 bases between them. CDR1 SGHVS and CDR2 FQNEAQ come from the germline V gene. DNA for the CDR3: TGTGCCAGCAGCTTATTGATCGGGAACAATGAGCAGTTCTTC. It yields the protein CASSLLIGNNEQFF.

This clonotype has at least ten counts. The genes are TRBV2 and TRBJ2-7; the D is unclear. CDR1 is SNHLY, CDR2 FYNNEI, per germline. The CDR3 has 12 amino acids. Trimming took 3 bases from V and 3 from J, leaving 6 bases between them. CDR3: CASSEWYYEQYF. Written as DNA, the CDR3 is TGTGCCAGCAGTGAGTGGTACTACGAGCAGTACTTC.

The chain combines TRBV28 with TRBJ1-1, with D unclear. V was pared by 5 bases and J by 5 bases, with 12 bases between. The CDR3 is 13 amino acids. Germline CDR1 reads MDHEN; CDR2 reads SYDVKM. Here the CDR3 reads CASSPRRLTEAFF. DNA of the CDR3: TGTGCCAGCAGTCCGCGACGGCTGACTGAAGCTTTCTTT.

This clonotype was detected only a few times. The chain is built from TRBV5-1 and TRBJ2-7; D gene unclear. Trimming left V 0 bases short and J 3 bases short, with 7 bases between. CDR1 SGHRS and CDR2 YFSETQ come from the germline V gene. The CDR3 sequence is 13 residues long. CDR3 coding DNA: TGCGCCAGCAGCTTGGTGAGTTACTACGAGCAGTACTTC. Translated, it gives CASSLVSYYEQYF.

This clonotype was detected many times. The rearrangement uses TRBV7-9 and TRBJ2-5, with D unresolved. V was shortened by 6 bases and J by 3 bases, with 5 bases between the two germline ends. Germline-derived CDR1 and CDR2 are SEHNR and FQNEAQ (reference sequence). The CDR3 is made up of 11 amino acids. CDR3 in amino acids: CASSMKETQYF. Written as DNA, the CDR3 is TGTGCCAGCAGTATGAAAGAGACCCAGTACTTC.

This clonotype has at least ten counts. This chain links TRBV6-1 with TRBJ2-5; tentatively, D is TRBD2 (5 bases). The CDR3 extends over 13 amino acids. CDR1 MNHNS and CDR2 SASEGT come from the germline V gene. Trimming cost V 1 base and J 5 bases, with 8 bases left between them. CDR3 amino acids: CASSEGGIETQYF. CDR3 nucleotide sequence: TGTGCCAGCAGTGAAGGAGGGATCGAGACCCAGTACTTC.

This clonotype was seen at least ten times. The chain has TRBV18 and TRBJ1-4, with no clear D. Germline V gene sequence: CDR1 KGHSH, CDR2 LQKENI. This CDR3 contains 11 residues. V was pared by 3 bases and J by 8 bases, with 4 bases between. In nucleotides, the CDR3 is TGTGCCAGCTCACCCAAGGAAAAACTGTTTTTT. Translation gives CASSPKEKLFF.

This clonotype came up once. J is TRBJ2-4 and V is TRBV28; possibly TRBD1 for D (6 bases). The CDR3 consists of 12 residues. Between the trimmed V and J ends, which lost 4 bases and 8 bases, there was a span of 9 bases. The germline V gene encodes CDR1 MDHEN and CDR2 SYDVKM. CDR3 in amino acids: CASSYEGDIQYF. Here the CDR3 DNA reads TGTGCCAGCAGTTACGAGGGGGACATTCAGTACTTC.

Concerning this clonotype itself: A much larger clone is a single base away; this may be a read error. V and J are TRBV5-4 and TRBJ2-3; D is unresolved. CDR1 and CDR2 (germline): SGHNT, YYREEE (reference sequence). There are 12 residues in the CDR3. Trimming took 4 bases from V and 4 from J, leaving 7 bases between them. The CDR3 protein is CASSPPADTQYF. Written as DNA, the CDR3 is TGTGCCAGCAGCCCCCCAGCAGATACGCAGTATTTT.

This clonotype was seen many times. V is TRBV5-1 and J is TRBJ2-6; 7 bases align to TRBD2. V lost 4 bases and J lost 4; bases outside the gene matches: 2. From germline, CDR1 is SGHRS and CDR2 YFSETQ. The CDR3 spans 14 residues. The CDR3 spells CASSQAGGANVLTF. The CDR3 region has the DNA TGCGCCAGCAGCCAAGCGGGGGGGGCCAACGTCCTGACTTTC. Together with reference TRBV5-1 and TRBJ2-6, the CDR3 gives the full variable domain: KAGVTQTPRYLIKTRGQQVTLSCSPISGHRSVSWYQQTPGQGLQFLFEYFSETQRNKGNFPGRFSGRQFSNSRSEMNVSTLELGDSALYLCASSQAGGANVLTFGAGSRLTVL.

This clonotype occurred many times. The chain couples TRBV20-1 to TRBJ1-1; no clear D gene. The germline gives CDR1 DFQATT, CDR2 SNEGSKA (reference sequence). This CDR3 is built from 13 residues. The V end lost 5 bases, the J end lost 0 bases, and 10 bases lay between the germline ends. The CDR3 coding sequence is TGCAGTGCTCTGGACCCCATGAACACTGAAGCTTTCTTT. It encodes CSALDPMNTEAFF.

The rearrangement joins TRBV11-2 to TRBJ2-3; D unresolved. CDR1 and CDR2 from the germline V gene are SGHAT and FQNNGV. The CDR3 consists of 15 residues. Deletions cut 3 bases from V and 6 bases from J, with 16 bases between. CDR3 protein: CASSLNTLVGDTQYF. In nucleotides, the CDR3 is TGTGCCAGCAGCTTGAACACCCTCGTGGGGGATACGCAGTATTTT.

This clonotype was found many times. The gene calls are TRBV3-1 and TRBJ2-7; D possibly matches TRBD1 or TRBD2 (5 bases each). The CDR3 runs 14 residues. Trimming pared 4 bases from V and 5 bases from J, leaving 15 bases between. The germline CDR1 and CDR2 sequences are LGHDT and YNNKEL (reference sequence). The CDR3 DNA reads TGTGCCAGCAGCCGCTCGGATGGGGGAAACGAGCAGTACTTC. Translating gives CASSRSDGGNEQYF.

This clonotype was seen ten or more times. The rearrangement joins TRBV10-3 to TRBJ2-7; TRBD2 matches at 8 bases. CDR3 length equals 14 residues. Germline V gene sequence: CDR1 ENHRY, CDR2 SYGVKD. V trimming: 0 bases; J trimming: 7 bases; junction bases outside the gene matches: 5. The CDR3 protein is CAISESAGAGEQYF. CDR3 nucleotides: TGTGCCATCAGTGAGTCAGCGGGGGCGGGGGAGCAGTACTTC.

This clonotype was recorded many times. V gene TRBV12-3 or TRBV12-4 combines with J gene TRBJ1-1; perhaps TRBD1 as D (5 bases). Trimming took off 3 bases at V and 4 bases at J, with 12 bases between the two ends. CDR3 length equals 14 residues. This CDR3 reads CASSLGVGSTEAFF. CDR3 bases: TGTGCCAGCAGTTTGGGGGTAGGATCCACTGAAGCTTTCTTT.

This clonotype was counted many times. The CDR3 loop reads CASTRGQEAFF. DNA of the CDR3: TGTGCCAGCACACGGGGACAGGAAGCTTTCTTT. The chain joins TRBV6-5 to TRBJ1-1; TRBD1 agrees at 7 bases. Germline CDR1 and CDR2: MNHEY and SVGAGI. The CDR3 has 11 amino acids. V shed 7 bases, J shed 8 bases, and the junction held 4 bases outside the gene matches.

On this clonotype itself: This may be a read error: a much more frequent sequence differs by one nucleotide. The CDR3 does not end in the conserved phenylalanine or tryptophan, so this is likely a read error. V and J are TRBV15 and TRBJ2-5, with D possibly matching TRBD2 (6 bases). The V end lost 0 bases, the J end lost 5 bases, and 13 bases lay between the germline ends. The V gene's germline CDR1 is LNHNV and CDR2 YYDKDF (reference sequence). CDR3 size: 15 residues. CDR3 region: CATSRDLRGLETQYL. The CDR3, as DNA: TGTGCCACCAGCAGAGATTTACGGGGGTTGGAGACCCAGTACCTC.